Listed here are 2 T cell receptor beta chains from one sample, sequenced in a study of Ad26.COV2.S vaccination and SARS-CoV-2 variants. Treatment noted: about 20 received Ad26.COV2.S at low or high dose, single or two shots; several received placebo; per-sample allocation not given. Specimen acquisition occurred on day 63 following the initial vaccine or placebo injection. Sequencing was performed with immunoSEQ multiplex PCR; in TCRdb, only in-frame clones are kept and a portion is missing. Among 320,000 or so clones listed, about 90% were seen once. Sequences were derived from peripheral blood, sampled in a trial of Ad26.COV2.S vaccine versus placebo. These receptors were collected from a person aged 18-60 years who received the Ad26.COV2.S COVID-19 vaccine or a placebo.

This clone was seen once. The V gene is TRBV18, the J gene TRBJ1-2; possibly TRBD1 for D (6 bases). V gave up 6 bases and J gave up 8 bases, with 16 bases separating them. The CDR3 has 13 residues. Germline V gene sequence: CDR1 KGHSH, CDR2 LQKENI. CDR3 sequence reads: CASSEGERLGYTF. CDR3 DNA sequence: TGTGCCAGCTCCGAGGGGGAACGCCTGGGCTACACCTTC.

The V call is TRBV6-2 or TRBV6-3, the J call TRBJ1-2; D not certain. Germline loops: CDR1 MNHEY, CDR2 SVGEGT. The ends were cut back, 2 bases at V and 3 bases at J, with 10 bases in the middle. This CDR3 region has 14 residues. CDR3 nucleotide sequence: TGTGCCAGCAGTTACGATGGCAGCCACTATGGCTACACCTTC. Its translation is CASSYDGSHYGYTF.